These T cell receptor beta chains were read from a single sample in a study of cytomegalovirus exposure and HLA in healthy donors. Data came from immunoSEQ multiplex PCR; TCRdb stores just in-frame clones and leaves some out. Among fewer than 250,000 clones, over 80% were seen once, and the ten largest hold roughly 6%. Sample: PBMCs. All receptors derive from a middle-aged man in good health and CMV-seropositive. CDR3s include the opening cysteine and the closing phenylalanine or tryptophan. A D gene is named only where the DNA matches it firmly.

v_gene	d_gene	j_gene	len	CDR3aa
TRBV18	TRBD1	TRBJ1-1	15	CASSPPGTGNTEAFF
TRBV2	TRBD2	TRBJ2-2	16	CASSLGGAVGSGELFF
TRBV9	NA	TRBJ2-3	15	CASSATRRAPDTQYF
TRBV4-1	NA	TRBJ1-3	17	CASSPSNTGISGNTIYF
TRBV28	TRBD1	TRBJ1-1	15	CASSFPGGFSAEAFF
TRBV7-9	TRBD1	TRBJ1-2	15	CASSRQGTSLHGYTF
TRBV27	NA	TRBJ2-2	14	CASSFRQASGELFF
TRBV2	TRBD2	TRBJ2-7	17	CASSGLAGGLSTYEQYF
TRBV14	TRBD2	TRBJ2-1	15	CASSQVSGGRSEQFF
TRBV2	NA	TRBJ1-5	14	CASSDDRGGQPQHF
TRBV5-1	NA	TRBJ2-3	15	CVSSSRLGATDTQYF
TRBV30	NA	TRBJ1-2	12	CAWRTGGNRDTF
TRBV7-6	TRBD1	TRBJ2-3	16	CASSLEGTGTGDTQYF
TRBV7-9	TRBD2	TRBJ2-1	16	CASSLFTSGEVDEQFF
TRBV6-4	NA	TRBJ2-1	17	CASSDRGPPSSYNEQFF
TRBV21-1	NA	TRBJ2-7	14	CASSNPGANYEQYF
TRBV6-5	NA	TRBJ2-1	13	CASSYSDGTKQFF
TRBV7-2	NA	TRBJ2-2	16	CASSLVVTVNTGELFF
TRBV6-1	NA	TRBJ2-1	15	CASSLYRGTDNEQFF
TRBV30	TRBD1	TRBJ1-4	14	CAWSMTGRSGKLFF
TRBV6-5	NA	TRBJ1-3	15	CASSPDRALRGTIYF
TRBV30	TRBD1	TRBJ1-1	13	CAWEGQGVTEAFF
TRBV29-1	NA	TRBJ2-1	12	CSVEEGGNEQFF
TRBV7-9	TRBD2	TRBJ2-1	16	CASSSLGTSGSYEQFF
TRBV6-1	NA	TRBJ1-5	13	CASSQGFSQPQHF
TRBV12-5	TRBD2	TRBJ2-2	18	CASGLADLGLAGSGELFF
TRBV5-1	NA	TRBJ2-2	15	CASSLAAFRSGELFF
TRBV14	TRBD2	TRBJ2-2	21	CASSHEFGLAGVTGNTGELFF
TRBV14	NA	TRBJ1-2	13	CASSPGQNYGYTF
TRBV14	TRBD1	TRBJ1-1	14	CASSLPGGYAEAFF
TRBV27	NA	TRBJ1-1	16	CASRSPQGIRGTEAFF
TRBV5-8	NA	TRBJ2-2	15	CASNPAPQGTGELFF
TRBV19	NA	TRBJ2-7	13	CASSIGVTYEQYF
TRBV19	NA	TRBJ2-1	12	CASETAYNEQFF
TRBV5-1	NA	TRBJ1-2	15	CASSLVPDSNYGYTF
TRBV2	NA	TRBJ1-4	17	CASSQREVGSTNEKLFF
TRBV9	TRBD1	TRBJ1-1	15	CASSALPGTGAEAFF
TRBV5-1	TRBD1	TRBJ1-2	14	CASSLGRGSGGYTF
TRBV15	NA	TRBJ1-2	15	CATSREWTDNYGYTF
TRBV27	NA	TRBJ1-1	14	CASSLQGLNTEAFF
TRBV1	NA	TRBJ2-3	17	CTAHSGTSAVCTDTQYF
TRBV15	NA	TRBJ1-2	17	CATSRVVSGLTNYGYTF
TRBV11-3	TRBD2	TRBJ2-3	16	CASSSLTSGTPDTQYF